The entry that follows covers one TCR beta chain sequence. The sample originates from a study of control samples from healthy donors and cancer patients. Between the trimmed V and J ends, which lost 10 bases and 6 bases, there was a span of 22 bases. There are 14 residues in the CDR3. CDR1 is SEHNR and CDR2 is FQNEAQ in the germline V gene (reference sequence). Only in-frame clones appear in the TCRdb table, and some are missing; sequencing was by immunoSEQ multiplex PCR. The repertoire holds under 95,000 clones, with approximately 91% as singletons. The chain is built from TRBV7-9 and TRBJ2-7, with D possibly matching TRBD2 (6 bases). The sample taken for sequencing was blood. The sequence was obtained from a woman in her 30s in good health. The CDR3 is CATSPSGSRGEQYF. DNA of the CDR3: TGTGCCACCTCTCCCAGCGGGTCTCGAGGCGAGCAGTACTTC.